These T cell receptor beta chains were read from a single sample in a study of cytomegalovirus exposure and HLA in healthy donors. The method was immunoSEQ multiplex PCR; TCRdb's version includes in-frame clones alone and lacks a portion of them. Found here are around 130,000 clones, 80% of them singletons; the top ten hold 1%. Sequencing was carried out using PBMCs. These TCRs come from a man in his forties or fifties in good health and CMV-seronegative. Each CDR3 is given with its conserved first and last residue. A D gene is named only where the DNA matches it firmly. Rows give clone size only sometimes, using once, few, many, or a class for an expanded clone.

NA	TRBV5-1	TRBJ2-1	TRBD2	TGCGCCAGCAGCTCTAGCGGGGGGGCGGTGAATGAGCAGTTCTTC	CASSSSGGAVNEQFF
once	TRBV2	TRBJ1-3	TRBD1	TGTGCCAGCAGTCTCCTCGGGACAGCCGACGGAAACACCATATATTTT	CASSLLGTADGNTIYF
NA	TRBV5-1	TRBJ1-2	TRBD1	TGCGCCAGCAGCTTACAGGGGTCAAACTATGGCTACACCTTC	CASSLQGSNYGYTF
NA	TRBV7-9	TRBJ2-7	NA	TGTGCCAGCAGCTTAGACCGCCCGGGGGAGTACTTC	CASSLDRPGEYF
NA	TRBV28	TRBJ2-6	TRBD1	TGTGCCAGCAGGGGACAGGGCTTGTCTGGGGCCAACGTCCTGACTTTC	CASRGQGLSGANVLTF
NA	TRBV2	TRBJ1-4	TRBD1	TGTGCCAGCAGCCAAGGGGGCGGGACAAACGTATATTTT	CASSQGGGTNVYF
NA	TRBV28	TRBJ1-1	NA	TGTGCCAGCAGTTGGAACAGGATCACTGAAGCTTTCTTT	CASSWNRITEAFF
NA	TRBV6-5	TRBJ2-7	TRBD1	TGTGCCCGCAGTTACTCTTCCCAGGGGGTCCCCTACGAGCAGTACTTC	CARSYSSQGVPYEQYF
once	TRBV6-1	TRBJ2-7	TRBD1	TGTGCCAGCAGTATACAACAGGGGGCCTACGAGCAGTACTTC	CASSIQQGAYEQYF
NA	TRBV5-1	TRBJ2-7	NA	TGCGCCAGCAGCTTGGGTAGGACAGGGAGGGACGAGCAGTACTTC	CASSLGRTGRDEQYF
NA	TRBV30	TRBJ1-3	NA	TGTGCCTTGGGCCATGGAAACACCATATATTTT	CALGHGNTIYF
NA	TRBV28	TRBJ2-7	NA	TGTGCCAGCAGTTTAGTCGGTTCGGATTTTTACAGAAGATACGAGCAGTACTTC	CASSLVGSDFYRRYEQYF
NA	TRBV5-1	TRBJ2-3	NA	TGCGCCAGCAGCTTGGCTCCCGTTCCCACTAGCACAGATACGCAGTATTTT	CASSLAPVPTSTDTQYF
few	TRBV25-1	TRBJ2-7	TRBD1	TGTGCCAGCAGTGAGTTTACAGGGGCACGGCAGTACTTC	CASSEFTGARQYF
NA	TRBV6-4	TRBJ2-3	NA	TGTGCCAGCAGTGGGGCAGGTGGCACAGATACGCAGTATTTT	CASSGAGGTDTQYF
NA	TRBV6-6	TRBJ1-1	TRBD1	TGTGCCAGCAGCCAGGGGGCGACGTACACTGAAGCTTTCTTT	CASSQGATYTEAFF
NA	TRBV25-1	TRBJ2-2	TRBD2	TGTGCCAGCAGTGAGACTAGCGGGAGTAAGAACACCGGGGAGCTGTTTTTT	CASSETSGSKNTGELFF
NA	TRBV5-4	TRBJ1-1	TRBD1	TGTGCCAGCAGCTCGGTGGGACAGATGAACACTGAAGCTTTCTTT	CASSSVGQMNTEAFF
NA	TRBV19	TRBJ2-7	NA	TGTGCCAGTAGTCCAGACTCCTACGAGCAGTACTTC	CASSPDSYEQYF
once	TRBV14	TRBJ2-5	NA	TGTGCCAGCAGCCAAGGGACGGGCAGGGTGGAGACCCAGTACTTC	CASSQGTGRVETQYF
NA	TRBV6-5	TRBJ2-7	NA	TGTGCCAGCAGCCAGGGCGCCGAGCAGTACTTC	CASSQGAEQYF
NA	TRBV5-1	TRBJ1-2	NA	TGCGCCAGCAGCTTGGCAGGGGATGGCTACACCTTC	CASSLAGDGYTF
few	TRBV5-1	TRBJ2-1	NA	TGCGCCAGCAGCACGACTTCAGGGGGGAGTTACAATGAGCAGTTCTTC	CASSTTSGGSYNEQFF
NA	TRBV6-4	TRBJ2-3	NA	TGTGCCAGCAGTGACAGAGGACGGGGTAGCACAGATACGCAGTATTTT	CASSDRGRGSTDTQYF
NA	TRBV4-1	TRBJ2-5	NA	TGCGCCAGCAGCCAAGTCTCCGGGAAAGAGACCCAGTACTTC	CASSQVSGKETQYF
NA	TRBV19	TRBJ2-2	TRBD1	TGTGCCAGTACCCGACAGGGGACGACAGCCGGGGAGCTGTTTTTT	CASTRQGTTAGELFF
NA	TRBV28	TRBJ2-7	TRBD1	TGTGCCAGCAGTTTATGGGACAGGGGGCACGAGCAGTACTTC	CASSLWDRGHEQYF
NA	TRBV21-1	TRBJ1-2	NA	TGTGCCAGCAGCAAAGGTGACAGGGGAGACTATGGCTACACCTTC	CASSKGDRGDYGYTF
few	TRBV11-2	TRBJ2-7	TRBD1	TGTGCCAGCAGAACTCAACAGGGGTCCTACGAGCAGTACTTC	CASRTQQGSYEQYF
few	TRBV5-6	TRBJ1-3	NA	TGTGCCAGCAGCCCGGGGGGGATCGGAAACACCATATATTTT	CASSPGGIGNTIYF
NA	TRBV28	TRBJ2-1	TRBD2	TGTGCCAGCAGGGGGGGGACTAGCGGGAGAAGGTATGAGCAGTTCTTC	CASRGGTSGRRYEQFF
NA	TRBV5-1	TRBJ1-3	TRBD1	TGCGCCAGCAGCCCCCAGGGGGTATGGAACACCATATATTTT	CASSPQGVWNTIYF
NA	TRBV12-2	TRBJ2-3	NA	TGTGCAAGTCGACAAGCGGGACTAGCGGGTCCAGATACGCAGTATTTT	CASRQAGLAGPDTQYF
once	TRBV10-1	TRBJ1-5	TRBD1	TGCGCCAGCACCATTACAGGGGCTCTGCCCCAGCATTTT	CASTITGALPQHF
NA	TRBV28	TRBJ1-1	TRBD1	TGTGCCAGCAGCCCCGGACAGGGATACACTGAAGCTTTCTTT	CASSPGQGYTEAFF
NA	TRBV28	TRBJ1-1	TRBD1	TGTGCCACCACAGGGGGCGGATTTCGTACTGAAGCTTTCTTT	CATTGGGFRTEAFF
NA	TRBV28	TRBJ1-6	NA	TGTGCCAGCAACCCCCAGGGGCTGAATAATTCACCCCTCCACTTT	CASNPQGLNNSPLHF
NA	TRBV9	TRBJ2-3	NA	TGTGCCAGCAGCGTGGAGACAGTCCCGAATACGCAGTATTTT	CASSVETVPNTQYF
NA	TRBV5-1	TRBJ2-5	TRBD2	TGCGCCAGCAGCTTGGCGGGGGGGGAGACCCAGTACTTC	CASSLAGGETQYF
NA	TRBV7-2	TRBJ1-3	TRBD1	TGTGCCAGCAGCCCCCGCCAGGGGGCTGCGTACACCATATATTTT	CASSPRQGAAYTIYF
NA	TRBV30	TRBJ1-5	NA	TGTGCCTGGAGTGTTGTGCAGGGTACGGCCCAGCATTTT	CAWSVVQGTAQHF
NA	TRBV15	TRBJ2-7	NA	TGTGCCACCAGCGAGGAGCAAAATTCCCACGAGCAGTACTTC	CATSEEQNSHEQYF
NA	TRBV6-1	TRBJ2-1	NA	TGTGCCAGCAGTGTAAGGGAGAGCTCCTACAATGAGCAGTTCTTC	CASSVRESSYNEQFF
NA	TRBV5-1	TRBJ2-1	TRBD1	TGCGCCAGCAGCTTGGACGGACAGGGGTTCAATGAGCAGTTCTTC	CASSLDGQGFNEQFF
NA	TRBV9	TRBJ1-2	TRBD1	TGTGCCAGCAGCCCCCCGACAGGGAGTAACTATGGCTACACCTTC	CASSPPTGSNYGYTF
NA	TRBV5-1	TRBJ2-5	NA	TGCGCCAGCAGCCTAGGGGTGGGACTAGAGACCCAGTACTTC	CASSLGVGLETQYF
NA	TRBV20-1	TRBJ2-5	NA	TGCAGCGACAGCCTGCATGAGACCCAGTACTTC	CSDSLHETQYF
NA	TRBV5-1	TRBJ1-2	NA	TGCGCCAGCAGCTTGGAGGCGGTCGGGGGTAACTATGGCTACACCTTC	CASSLEAVGGNYGYTF
few	TRBV5-4	TRBJ1-5	NA	TGTGCCAGCAGCTTGGGACTAGGAGATCAGCCCCAGCATTTT	CASSLGLGDQPQHF
few	TRBV2	TRBJ2-7	TRBD2	TGTGCCAGCAGTTTCCAACTAGCGGGAGAATACGAGCAGTACTTC	CASSFQLAGEYEQYF
NA	TRBV30	TRBJ2-1	NA	TGTGCCTGGAGTATAGTTGAGCAGTTCTTC	CAWSIVEQFF
few	TRBV6-6	TRBJ2-1	TRBD1	TGTGCCAGCAGCTCGCCGGGACAGGGGTACAATGAGCAGTTCTTC	CASSSPGQGYNEQFF
NA	TRBV4-2	TRBJ2-2	NA	TGTGCCAGCAGCCAGGAACAGAACGCGAACACCGGGGAGCTGTTTTTT	CASSQEQNANTGELFF
NA	TRBV15	TRBJ1-4	NA	TGTGCCACCAATAGGGGTGCTAATGAAAAACTGTTTTTT	CATNRGANEKLFF
NA	TRBV5-4	TRBJ2-1	TRBD2	TGTGCCAGCAGCCCCCCCGGCGGGCTAGCGGCCCACAATGAGCAGTTCTTC	CASSPPGGLAAHNEQFF
NA	TRBV19	TRBJ2-7	TRBD2	TGTGCCAGTAGTATGTCGGGCGGGAGCTCCTACGAGCAGTACTTC	CASSMSGGSSYEQYF
few	TRBV5-1	TRBJ1-1	NA	TGCGCCAGCAGCTTGGCCACAGAGAACACTGAAGCTTTCTTT	CASSLATENTEAFF
NA	TRBV27	TRBJ2-2	TRBD2	TGTGCCAGCAGTGGGACTAGCGGGACGAACACCGGGGAGCTGTTTTTT	CASSGTSGTNTGELFF
NA	TRBV7-3	TRBJ1-2	TRBD1	TGTGCCAGCAGCCCAGGGACAGGGAGTTATGGCTACACCTTC	CASSPGTGSYGYTF